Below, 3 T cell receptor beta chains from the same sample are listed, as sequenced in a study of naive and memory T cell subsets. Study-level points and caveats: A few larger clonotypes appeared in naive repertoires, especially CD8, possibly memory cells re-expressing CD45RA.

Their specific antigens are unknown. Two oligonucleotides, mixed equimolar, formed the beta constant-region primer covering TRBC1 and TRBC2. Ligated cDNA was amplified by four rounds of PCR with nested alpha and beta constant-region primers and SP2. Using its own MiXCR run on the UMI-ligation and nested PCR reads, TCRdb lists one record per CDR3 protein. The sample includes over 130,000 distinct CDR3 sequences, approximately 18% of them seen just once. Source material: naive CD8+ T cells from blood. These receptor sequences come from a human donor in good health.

Written as DNA, the CDR3 is TGTGCCAGCAGCTTAACTCCGTGGGACAGGGGCAATGAGCAGTTCTTC. Translated, it gives CASSLTPWDRGNEQFF. The genes are TRBV7-3 and TRBJ2-1; 10 nucleotides agree with TRBD1. Germline loops: CDR1 SGHTA, CDR2 FQGTGA. The CDR3 spans 16 residues. Trimming at V came to 0 bases and at J to 6 bases, leaving 5 bases not matched to a gene. Full variable domain (remainder filled in from reference TRBV7-3 and TRBJ2-1): GAGVSQTPSNKVTEKGKYVELRCDPISGHTALYWYRQSLGQGPEFLIYFQGTGAADDSGLPNDRFFAVRPEGSVSTLKIQRTERGDSAVYLCASSLTPWDRGNEQFFGPGTRLTVL.

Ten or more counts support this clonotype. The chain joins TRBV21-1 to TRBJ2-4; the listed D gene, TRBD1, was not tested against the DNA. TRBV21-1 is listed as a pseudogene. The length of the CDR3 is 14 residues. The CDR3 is CASSTAKKGGIQYF. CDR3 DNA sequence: TGTGCCAGCAGCACAGCCAAAAAGGGGGGCATTCAGTACTTC.

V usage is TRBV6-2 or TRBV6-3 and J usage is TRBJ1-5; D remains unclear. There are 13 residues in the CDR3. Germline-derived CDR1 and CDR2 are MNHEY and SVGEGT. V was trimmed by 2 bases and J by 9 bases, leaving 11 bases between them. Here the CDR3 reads CASSYGSLVPQHF. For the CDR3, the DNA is TGTGCCAGCAGTTACGGTTCCCTGGTGCCCCAGCATTTT.